Listed here is a single T cell receptor beta chain. The source of the sample is a study of OX40 agonist ivuxolimab in advanced cancers. Sequencing was performed with immunoSEQ multiplex PCR; in TCRdb, only in-frame clones are kept and a portion is missing. The repertoire consists of approximately 58,000 clones, with around 83% occurring once and the leading ten covering about 4.7%. The CDR3 runs to 14 residues. Germline V gene lookup returns CDR1 SGHTA and CDR2 FQGNSA. The germline V and J ends were trimmed by 2 bases and 0 bases, with 8 bases remaining between them. The TCR sequence derives from an adult with an advanced solid tumor such as melanoma, head and neck, liver or kidney cancer. This specimen was CD4+ or CD8+ T cells sorted from blood, taken in a trial of the OX40 agonist ivuxolimab. This chain joins TRBV7-2 and TRBJ2-7; no firm D call. The CDR3 protein is CASSLSPSSYEQYF. CDR3 sequence (DNA): TGTGCCAGCAGCTTATCTCCTAGCTCCTACGAGCAGTACTTC.